This passage covers 13 T cell receptor beta chains from one sample sequenced in a study of blood T cell repertoires in COVID-19. Repertoires were generated with immunoSEQ multiplex PCR, while TCRdb's copy carries only in-frame clones and drops some. Of about 430,000 clones in the sample, around nine tenths were seen once. Material for sequencing was peripheral blood. The receptors stem from a man aged 18 to 30 with COVID-19, enrolled during active disease.

V usage is TRBV4-1 and J usage is TRBJ2-3, with 13 positions matching TRBD2. Germline V gene data show CDR1 as MGHRA and CDR2 as YSYEKL. There are 16 residues in the CDR3. J lost 6 bases, V lost 1 base, and 4 bases had no gene match. CDR3 in amino acids: CASSQGLAGGPDTQYF. The CDR3 DNA is TGCGCCAGCAGCCAAGGACTAGCGGGGGGTCCCGATACGCAGTATTTT.

This rearrangement joins TRBV20-1 to TRBJ2-5, with TRBD2 matching over 12 bases. Germline loops: CDR1 DFQATT, CDR2 SNEGSKA (reference sequence). The V gene end was trimmed by 3 bases and the J gene end by 5 bases; junction bases not matched to a gene: 7. The CDR3 consists of 15 residues. CDR3 DNA: TGCAGTGCTAGTCTAGCGGGAGGGCCGAGGGAGACCCAGTACTTC. This translates into CSASLAGGPRETQYF.

The rearrangement uses TRBV2 and TRBJ1-5; TRBD1 matches 12 bases. This CDR3 has 17 residues. CDR1 is SNHLY, CDR2 FYNNEI, per germline. Trimming cost V 7 bases and J 2 bases; bases outside gene matches: 9. DNA of the CDR3: TGTGCCAGCAACAGGGGACAGGGGGCTCGGGGCAATCAGCCCCAGCATTTT. Encoded protein: CASNRGQGARGNQPQHF.

V gene TRBV5-1 combines with J gene TRBJ2-1; D may be TRBD2 (6 bases). This CDR3 is 16 amino acids long. Germline V gene data show CDR1 as SGHRS and CDR2 as YFSETQ. V was cut by 0 bases and J by 6 bases, with 16 bases left in between. The chain's CDR3 is CASSLVGGLGSNEQFF. The CDR3 DNA is TGCGCCAGCAGCTTGGTGGGGGGATTGGGGAGCAATGAGCAGTTCTTC.

The chain joins TRBV6-5 to TRBJ1-1; D ambiguous. The V end lost 6 bases, the J end lost 4 bases, and 18 bases lay between the germline ends. CDR1 is MNHEY and CDR2 is SVGAGI in the germline V gene. The CDR3 covers 15 residues. The CDR3 nucleotides are TGTGCCAGCAGCTACGCGGACCCCGGGGTCACTGAAGCTTTCTTT. Translation: CASSYADPGVTEAFF.

V gene TRBV7-7 combines with J gene TRBJ2-3, with TRBD2 identical over 11 bases. Losses at the gene ends were 3 bases for V and 2 bases for J; bases not matched to a gene: 4. Germline V gene lookup returns CDR1 SSHAT and CDR2 FNYEAQ (reference sequence). This CDR3 spans 16 amino acids. The chain's CDR3 is CASSFPSGGTTDTQYF. The CDR3 DNA follows: TGTGCCAGCAGCTTCCCTAGCGGGGGGACCACAGATACGCAGTATTTT.

This clone appeared once. The rearrangement uses TRBV7-8 and TRBJ1-2, with D unclear. The V gene lost 5 bases and the J gene lost 4 bases, with 8 bases spanning the gap. This CDR3 spans 12 amino acids. Germline CDR1 reads SGHVS; CDR2 reads FQNEAQ. The CDR3 region is CASSPHGYGYTF. CDR3 coding DNA: TGTGCCAGCAGCCCTCACGGCTATGGCTACACCTTC.

The gene calls are TRBV12-3 or TRBV12-4 and TRBJ2-1; D is possibly TRBD2 (6 bases). V shed 0 bases and J shed 10 bases, with 10 bases lying between them. The CDR3 runs to 13 residues. The CDR3 spells CASSLAGGWEQFF. The CDR3 region has the DNA TGTGCCAGCAGTTTAGCGGGAGGTTGGGAGCAGTTCTTC.

The V gene is TRBV3-1 (or the pseudogene TRBV3-2), the J gene TRBJ1-2, with no clear D. Germline CDR1 and CDR2: LGHDT and YNNKEL (reference sequence). This CDR3 is 13 amino acids long. The V gene lost 3 bases and the J gene lost 1 base, with 6 bases spanning the gap. The CDR3 nucleotides are TGTGCCAGCAGCCAGACATATAACTATGGCTACACCTTC. The encoded protein is CASSQTYNYGYTF.

Here the CDR3 reads CASSQAAGGQMNEQYF. CDR3 DNA sequence: TGCGCCAGCAGCCAAGCGGCGGGGGGGCAGATGAACGAGCAGTACTTC. The chain uses TRBV4-1 and TRBJ2-7, with 9 bases lining up with TRBD2. CDR3 length: 16 amino acids. CDR1 and CDR2 from the germline V gene are MGHRA and YSYEKL. V lost 1 base, J lost 5 bases, and 9 bases stayed unmatched.

This chain links TRBV5-6 with TRBJ1-4; no clear D gene. Germline V gene lookup returns CDR1 SGHDT and CDR2 YYEEEE. The CDR3 is 15 amino acids. V lost 4 bases and J 7 bases, leaving 17 bases between the germline ends. In DNA, the CDR3 is TGTGCCAGCAGCGCCTCCCCGGGGAGAGGTGAAAAACTGTTTTTT. Translating it yields CASSASPGRGEKLFF.

As DNA, the CDR3 is TGTGCCAGCAGCCAAGCGGGAGGAGATGAGCAGTTCTTC. Translated, it gives CASSQAGGDEQFF. This chain links TRBV14 with TRBJ2-1, with 7 bases matching TRBD2. The CDR3 consists of 13 residues. Losses at the gene ends were 1 base for V and 8 bases for J; bases not matched to a gene: 2. Germline loops: CDR1 SGHDN, CDR2 FVKESK.

The J gene is TRBJ1-4, the V gene TRBV6-5; 10 positions agree with TRBD1. The CDR3 is 14 amino acids. V was clipped by 5 bases and J by 8 bases; unmatched bases: 5. The germline V gene encodes CDR1 MNHEY and CDR2 SVGAGI. The CDR3 DNA sequence: TGTGCCAGCAGTATACGGGACAGGGGAGAAAAACTGTTTTTT. Protein sequence: CASSIRDRGEKLFF.